The clone carrying this T cell receptor beta chain was observed a few times. Its cognate antigen is unknown. MiXCR was run by TCRdb on the 5' RACE reads, yielding one entry per CDR3 protein. The sample comprises hundreds of thousands of distinct CDR3 sequences, around 12% of which are singletons, and approximately 7.9% rests with the top ten. The CDR3 loop spans 15 amino acids. V lost 0 bases and J lost 11; bases outside the gene matches: 12. In germline, CDR1 is MGHRA, CDR2 YSYEKL. The data derive from a study of identical twins. Findings and limits, study-wide: Out-of-frame alpha sequences shared by twins showed excess low generation probability. Clonotypes of the beta chain that were abundant in cord blood carried fewer insertions (memory repertoires showed none).

These same records also appear under a second study, on yellow fever vaccine responses in identical twins. That report adds: Convergence reportedly seemed to mark part of the twins' vaccine T cell response, with personalization marking the rest.

Sequences were obtained from CD8+ T cells sorted from blood. The chain combines TRBV4-1 with TRBJ1-1; 7 nucleotides agree with TRBD1. The receptor's source is a woman aged 18 to 35 in good health. In nucleotides, the CDR3 is TGCGCCAGCAGCCAAGATCAGCGGGGGCAGGGGGGGGCTTTCTTT. This encodes CASSQDQRGQGGAFF.